The source of this TCR beta chain is a study of T-cell reconstitution after alpha-beta-depleted transplantation in children. Study outcomes and limitations: Several hundred expanded graft clones reportedly supplied alpha-beta T cells about two months after transplant. TCRbeta diversity was high at day 60 in some patients (a result of surviving recipient T cells and thymic progenitors). Newly produced T cells mostly provided counts and TCRbeta diversity after one year, as hyperexpanded clones declined.

The TCRbeta library incorporated unique molecular identifiers. TCRdb independently ran MiXCR on the PCR reads; one entry per CDR3 protein. This table holds roughly 500,000 distinct CDR3 sequences, 8% to 11% found once. The CDR3 spans 15 residues. The V and J ends lost 1 base and 9 bases respectively, with 17 bases between them. Germline CDR1 reads SGHRS; CDR2 reads YFSETQ. This clonotype was detected many times. Antigen: not known. The sample was PBMCs, taken before TCRalphabeta/CD19-depleted stem cell transplant. The TCR originated in a child aged 2 to 9 with inherited bone marrow failure, due to receive a stem cell transplant. V gene TRBV5-1 combines with J gene TRBJ1-3; D gene uncertain. CDR3 region: CASSLIPGEASTIYF. In nucleotides, the CDR3 is TGCGCCAGCAGCTTGATTCCAGGAGAGGCAAGCACCATATATTTT.